This entry lists 29 T cell receptor beta chains sequenced from one sample in a study of blood T cell repertoires in COVID-19. The data were produced by immunoSEQ multiplex PCR, yet TCRdb's version contains in-frame clones alone and is incomplete. The sample carries about 350,000 clones, 88% recorded once. Sequences were obtained from PBMCs or T cells enriched from blood (not recorded which). These receptors were obtained from a woman aged 30 to 39 who had been exposed to COVID-19.

This chain connects TRBV2 to TRBJ1-5; TRBD1 matches at 10 bases. Germline V lookup: CDR1 SNHLY, CDR2 FYNNEI. With V trimmed by 4 bases and J by 7 bases, 7 bases remained unmatched. The CDR3 is 15 residues long. CDR3 bases: TGTGCCAGCAGTGGTGCCGGGACAGGGGACCAGCCCCAGCATTTT. Its protein product is CASSGAGTGDQPQHF.

The chain employs TRBV5-1 and TRBJ1-1; D unresolved. This CDR3 contains 13 residues. Germline lookup yields CDR1 SGHRS and CDR2 YFSETQ. V was pared by 1 base and J by 2 bases, with 6 bases between. The CDR3 DNA reads as TGCGCCAGCAGCTTGCGGGTTAACACTGAAGCTTTCTTT. Amino acid sequence: CASSLRVNTEAFF.

The chain is built from TRBV6-5 and TRBJ2-7; TRBD2 is a possible D gene (5 bases). The CDR3 has 16 residues. V was shortened by 0 bases and J by 3 bases, with 15 bases between the two germline ends. Germline CDR1 and CDR2: MNHEY and SVGAGI. The CDR3 coding sequence is TGTGCCAGCAGTTACTCAGCCAGGAGGCTTGACTACGAGCAGTACTTC. It codes for CASSYSARRLDYEQYF.

This chain connects TRBV12-3 or TRBV12-4 to TRBJ2-3; D uncertain. V lost 7 bases and J 0 bases, leaving 8 bases between the germline ends. The CDR3 is made up of 13 amino acids. CDR3 coding DNA: TGTGCCAGCACCTTCGCGAGCACAGATACGCAGTATTTT. This translates into CASTFASTDTQYF.

This clone was observed a handful of times. The chain couples TRBV6-4 to TRBJ2-1; 7 nucleotides agree with TRBD2. Germline V gene data show CDR1 as MRHNA and CDR2 as SNTAGT. This CDR3 has 15 amino acids. J lost 5 bases, V lost 3 bases, and 7 bases had no gene match. The CDR3 protein is CASSEWEGSNNEQFF. CDR3 nucleotide sequence: TGTGCCAGCAGTGAGTGGGAGGGGAGCAACAATGAGCAGTTCTTC.

This clone was seen once. This chain joins TRBV10-3 and TRBJ1-1; D is perhaps TRBD1 (5 bases). From germline, CDR1 is ENHRY and CDR2 SYGVKD. Trimming cost V 0 bases and J 6 bases, with 11 bases left between them. This CDR3 has 14 amino acids. CDR3 DNA sequence: TGTGCCATCAGTGAGTCGTTGGGAGGGGCTGAAGCTTTCTTT. Residues: CAISESLGGAEAFF.

The chain has TRBV4-1 and TRBJ1-4; 11 nucleotides match TRBD1. Per germline, CDR1 MGHRA and CDR2 YSYEKL. This CDR3 comprises 18 residues. After removal of 1 base from V and 0 bases from J, the junction contained 4 bases not matched to a gene. The CDR3 is CASSQGTGGTATNEKLFF. CDR3 coding DNA: TGCGCCAGCAGCCAAGGGACAGGGGGCACCGCAACTAATGAAAAACTGTTTTTT.

The genes are TRBV2 and TRBJ2-7; 7 bases agree with TRBD1. The CDR3 runs 15 residues. The V gene end was trimmed by 6 bases and the J gene end by 6 bases; junction bases not matched to a gene: 14. The germline V gene encodes CDR1 SNHLY and CDR2 FYNNEI. The CDR3 bases are TGTGCCAGCAGGGCCAGGACAGGAACCCCGCTCGAGCAGTACTTC. This codes for CASRARTGTPLEQYF.

This chain links TRBV15 with TRBJ2-1; maybe TRBD2 (5 bases). CDR1 and CDR2 from the germline V gene are LNHNV and YYDKDF (reference sequence). The CDR3 is made up of 15 amino acids. Trimming took 0 bases from V and 8 from J, leaving 14 bases between them. The CDR3 region has the DNA TGTGCCACCAGCAGAGATCGGGGTAGTCTCGATGAGCAGTTCTTC. It yields the protein CATSRDRGSLDEQFF.

The chain couples TRBV7-9 to TRBJ1-1; 7 nucleotides match TRBD1. CDR3 length: 13 residues. The V and J ends lost 8 bases and 1 base, in that order; junction bases with no gene match: 4. Germline lookup yields CDR1 SEHNR and CDR2 FQNEAQ (reference sequence). CDR3 sequence reads: CASYRTGNTEAFF. The CDR3 nucleotides read TGTGCCAGCTATAGGACAGGGAACACTGAAGCTTTCTTT.

The rearrangement joins TRBV11-3 to TRBJ1-3, with D tentatively TRBD1 (5 bases). Looked up from germline, CDR1 is SGHNT and CDR2 is YENEEA. V gave up 5 bases and J gave up 3 bases, with 17 bases separating them. This CDR3 comprises 16 residues. The CDR3 bases are TGTGCCAGCAGCCTACGGAAGGGCAGGGATGGAAACACCATATATTTT. As protein: CASSLRKGRDGNTIYF.

The chain uses TRBV27 and TRBJ2-3; D unresolved. Germline CDR1 reads MNHEY; CDR2 reads SMNVEV (reference sequence). The length of the CDR3 is 14 residues. V was pared by 2 bases and J by 2 bases, with 8 bases between. The CDR3 loop is CASSLTPYTDTQYF. The CDR3 nucleotides are TGTGCCAGCAGTTTAACTCCTTACACAGATACGCAGTATTTT.

This rearrangement joins TRBV29-1 to TRBJ2-5, with D possibly matching TRBD1 (5 bases). The CDR3 is 12 residues long. Germline V gives CDR1 SQVTM, CDR2 ANQGSEA. Trimming pared 6 bases from V and 5 bases from J, leaving 13 bases between. This CDR3 reads CSVGDAGETQYF. The CDR3 DNA is TGCAGCGTAGGCGACGCAGGGGAGACCCAGTACTTC.

J is TRBJ1-1 and V is TRBV29-1; no clear D. CDR1 and CDR2 from the germline V gene are SQVTM and ANQGSEA. Trimming shortened V by 5 bases and J by 1 base, and 8 bases separated the two germline ends. There are 12 residues in the CDR3. The CDR3 sequence is CSVLDWNTEAFF. As DNA, the CDR3 is TGCAGCGTTCTGGACTGGAACACTGAAGCTTTCTTT.

The rearrangement uses TRBV14 and TRBJ1-1; TRBD1 matches 7 bases. Trimming removed 4 bases from V and 7 bases from J; junction bases left unmatched: 15. Germline lookup yields CDR1 SGHDN and CDR2 FVKESK. The CDR3 extends over 16 amino acids. The CDR3 DNA follows: TGTGCCAGCAGCCCAAACCCGGGCACAGGGGCTTTTGAAGCTTTCTTT. Encoded protein: CASSPNPGTGAFEAFF.

This chain joins TRBV2 and TRBJ2-7; D unresolved. Germline V lookup: CDR1 SNHLY, CDR2 FYNNEI. The CDR3 consists of 12 residues. The V gene lost 5 bases and the J gene lost 4 bases, with 9 bases spanning the gap. The CDR3 is CASSLSHYEQYF. The CDR3 DNA follows: TGTGCCAGCAGTCTTTCACATTACGAGCAGTACTTC.

The chain carries TRBV3-1 (or the pseudogene TRBV3-2) and TRBJ1-2; 8 bases map to TRBD1. CDR1 and CDR2 from the germline V gene are LGHDT and YNNKEL (reference sequence). Germline trimming cut 7 bases from V and 6 bases from J; bases unmatched to any gene: 13. This CDR3 is built from 15 residues. For the CDR3, the DNA is TGTGCCAGCACCCAGGGGGCGGCGTCTGGTGATGGCTACACCTTC. It codes for CASTQGAASGDGYTF.

V and J are TRBV5-1 and TRBJ2-1; tentatively, D is TRBD2 (6 bases). Germline CDR1 SGHRS, CDR2 YFSETQ. CDR3 length: 15 residues. The ends were cut back, 0 bases at V and 2 bases at J, with 9 bases in the middle. CDR3 amino acids: CASSLAGGTYNEQFF. In nucleotides, the CDR3 is TGCGCCAGCAGCTTGGCGGGCGGGACCTACAATGAGCAGTTCTTC.

The rearrangement uses TRBV19 and TRBJ1-5, with a weak D call TRBD1 (6 bases). The CDR3 has 14 residues. Deletions cut 5 bases from V and 6 bases from J, with 14 bases between. The germline gives CDR1 LNHDA, CDR2 SQIVND (reference sequence). CDR3 nucleotides: TGTGCCAGTAGTCTACACAGGGAAGGTCAGCCCCAGCATTTT. Translation gives CASSLHREGQPQHF.

The chain combines TRBV2 with TRBJ1-5; 10 nucleotides align to TRBD1. V shed 3 bases and J 6 bases; nucleotides not matched to a gene: 2. CDR1 and CDR2 (germline): SNHLY, FYNNEI. CDR3 length: 14 amino acids. Here the CDR3 reads CASSDGTGVQPQHF. CDR3 in DNA: TGTGCCAGCAGTGACGGGACAGGGGTTCAGCCCCAGCATTTT.

This chain links TRBV7-6 with TRBJ2-3; 10 nucleotides align to TRBD2. Losses at the gene ends were 8 bases for V and 4 bases for J; bases not matched to a gene: 18. This CDR3 is 18 amino acids long. Germline loops: CDR1 SGHVS, CDR2 FNYEAQ. CDR3 DNA sequence: TGTGCCAGCTTAGCGACTAGCGGGTCAGTAGCGGGGGCAGATACGCAGTATTTT. Amino acids: CASLATSGSVAGADTQYF.

V usage is TRBV5-6 and J usage is TRBJ2-7; TRBD2 matches 8 bases. CDR3 length: 17 residues. The germline V gene has CDR1 SGHDT and CDR2 YYEEEE. V dropped 4 bases and J dropped 3; count of bases not matched to a gene: 15. The CDR3 reads CASSLLTSARQFYEQYF. Written as DNA, the CDR3 is TGTGCCAGCAGCCTCTTGACTAGCGCCCGCCAATTCTACGAGCAGTACTTC.

This sequence joins TRBV6-5 and TRBJ2-2, with 7 positions matching TRBD2. This CDR3 has 15 residues. V shed 5 bases, J shed 4 bases, and the junction held 7 bases outside the gene matches. CDR1 MNHEY and CDR2 SVGAGI come from the germline V gene. The CDR3 sequence is CASSRGLGGTGELFF. The CDR3 nucleotides read TGTGCCAGCAGTAGAGGACTAGGTGGCACCGGGGAGCTGTTTTTT.

V and J are TRBV3-1 (or the pseudogene TRBV3-2) and TRBJ1-3; D gene uncertain. V was pared by 4 bases and J by 4 bases, with 8 bases between. Germline loops: CDR1 LGHDT, CDR2 YNNKEL (reference sequence). The CDR3 loop spans 13 amino acids. CDR3 in DNA: TGTGCCAGCAGCCGGCAATCCGGAAACACCATATATTTT. Its translation is CASSRQSGNTIYF.

In this sample, this clone turned up once. This sequence joins TRBV5-4 and TRBJ2-2; TRBD1 aligns across 12 bases. Germline CDR1 reads SGHNT; CDR2 reads YYREEE (reference sequence). J gave up 4 bases and V 4 bases, and 8 bases lay outside the gene matches. The CDR3 contains 17 residues. The CDR3 spells CASSREPGQGATGELFF. CDR3 DNA sequence: TGTGCCAGCAGCCGAGAACCGGGACAGGGGGCCACCGGGGAGCTGTTTTTT.

This chain links TRBV15 with TRBJ2-5, with a tentative D call TRBD2 (5 bases). This CDR3 is 15 amino acids long. Germline assignment: CDR1 LNHNV and CDR2 YYDKDF (reference sequence). V shed 7 bases and J shed 2 bases, with 17 bases lying between them. This chain's CDR3 is CATTDGFRRQETQYF. The CDR3 DNA sequence: TGTGCCACCACCGACGGGTTCCGGAGGCAAGAGACCCAGTACTTC.

In this sample, this clone turned up once. The rearrangement links TRBV5-4 to TRBJ2-5, with D possibly matching TRBD1 (6 bases). The ends were cut back, 7 bases at V and 4 bases at J, with 17 bases in the middle. CDR1 and CDR2 (germline): SGHNT, YYREEE (reference sequence). The CDR3 totals 14 residues. The CDR3 here is CASEINRVGETQYF. CDR3 in DNA: TGTGCCAGCGAAATAAACAGGGTCGGAGAGACCCAGTACTTC.

The chain recombines TRBV6-5 with TRBJ2-3; D not resolved. The CDR3 sequence is 15 residues long. Germline loops: CDR1 MNHEY, CDR2 SVGAGI. Trimming stripped 0 bases from V and 2 bases from J, with 9 bases between. CDR3 DNA: TGTGCCAGCAGTTACTCGTTACACCCCACAGATACGCAGTATTTT. Amino acid sequence: CASSYSLHPTDTQYF.

The V call is TRBV9, the J call TRBJ1-4, with 9 nucleotides matching TRBD1. The CDR3 is 16 residues long. CDR1 and CDR2 from the germline V gene are SGDLS and YYNGEE. V shed 1 base and J 12 bases; nucleotides not matched to a gene: 13. The CDR3, as DNA: TGTGCCAGCAGCGTAAGGGGACAGGGTACCCCCGGAGAACTGTTTTTT. It translates to CASSVRGQGTPGELFF.